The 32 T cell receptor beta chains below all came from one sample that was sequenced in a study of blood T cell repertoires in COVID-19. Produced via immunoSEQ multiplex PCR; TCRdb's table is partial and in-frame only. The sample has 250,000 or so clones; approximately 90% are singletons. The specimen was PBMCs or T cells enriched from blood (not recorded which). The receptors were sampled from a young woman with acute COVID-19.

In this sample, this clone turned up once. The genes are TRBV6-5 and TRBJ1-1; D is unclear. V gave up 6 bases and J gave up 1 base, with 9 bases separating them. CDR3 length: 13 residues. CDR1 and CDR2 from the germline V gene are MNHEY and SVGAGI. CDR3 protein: CASRRVGNTEAFF. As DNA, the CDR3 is TGTGCCAGCAGGAGGGTCGGGAACACTGAAGCTTTCTTT.

CDR3 loop: CASRGGLGEQYF. The CDR3 bases are TGTGCCAGCAGGGGCGGGCTGGGAGAGCAGTACTTC. The chain has TRBV2 and TRBJ2-7; TRBD2 might be the D (5 bases). CDR1 is SNHLY and CDR2 is FYNNEI in the germline V gene. The CDR3 has 12 residues. V dropped 6 bases and J dropped 7 bases, with 13 bases sitting between them.

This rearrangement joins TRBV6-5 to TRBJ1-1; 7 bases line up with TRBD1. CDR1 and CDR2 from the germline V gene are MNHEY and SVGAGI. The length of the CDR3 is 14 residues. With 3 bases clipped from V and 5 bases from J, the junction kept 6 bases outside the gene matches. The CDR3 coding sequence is TGTGCCAGCAGTTATAGACAGGGAGTAACTGAAGCTTTCTTT. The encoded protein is CASSYRQGVTEAFF.

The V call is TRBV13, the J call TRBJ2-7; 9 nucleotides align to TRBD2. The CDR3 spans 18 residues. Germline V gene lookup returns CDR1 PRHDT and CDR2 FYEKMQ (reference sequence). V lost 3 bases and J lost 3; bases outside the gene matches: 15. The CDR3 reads CASSFTLSGSPGFYEQYF. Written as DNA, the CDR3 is TGTGCCAGCAGCTTTACCCTTAGCGGGAGCCCCGGTTTCTACGAGCAGTACTTC. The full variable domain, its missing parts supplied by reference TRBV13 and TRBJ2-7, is AAGVIQSPRHLIKEKRETATLKCYPIPRHDTVYWYQQGPGQDPQFLISFYEKMQSDKGSIPDRFSAQQFSDYHSELNMSSLELGDSALYFCASSFTLSGSPGFYEQYFGPGTRLTVT.

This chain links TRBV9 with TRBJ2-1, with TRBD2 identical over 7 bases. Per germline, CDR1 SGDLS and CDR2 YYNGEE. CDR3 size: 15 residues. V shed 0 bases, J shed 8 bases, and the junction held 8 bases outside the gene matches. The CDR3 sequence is CASSVGGLVSYEQFF. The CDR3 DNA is TGTGCCAGCAGCGTAGGCGGACTAGTCAGCTATGAGCAGTTCTTC.

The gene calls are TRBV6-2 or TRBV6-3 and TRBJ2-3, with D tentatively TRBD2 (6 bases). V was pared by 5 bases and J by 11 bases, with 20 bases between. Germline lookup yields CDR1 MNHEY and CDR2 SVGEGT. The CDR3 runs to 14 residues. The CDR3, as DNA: TGTGCCAGCAGTAATTCCGGGACTCCGCTGTTGCAGTATTTT. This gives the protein CASSNSGTPLLQYF.

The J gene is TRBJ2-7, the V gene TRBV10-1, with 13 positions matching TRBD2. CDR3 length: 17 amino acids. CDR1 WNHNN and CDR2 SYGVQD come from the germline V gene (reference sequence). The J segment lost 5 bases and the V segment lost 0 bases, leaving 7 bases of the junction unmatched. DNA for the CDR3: TGCGCCAGCAGTGAGTCCCCGGGACTAGCGGGACGTAACGAGCAGTACTTC. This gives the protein CASSESPGLAGRNEQYF.

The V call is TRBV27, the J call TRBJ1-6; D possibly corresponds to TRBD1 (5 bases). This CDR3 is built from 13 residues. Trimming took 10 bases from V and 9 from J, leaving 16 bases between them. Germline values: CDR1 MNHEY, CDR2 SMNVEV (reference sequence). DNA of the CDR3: TGTGCCACCTCCGTCGCCGGGGGTTCACCCCTCCACTTT. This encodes CATSVAGGSPLHF.

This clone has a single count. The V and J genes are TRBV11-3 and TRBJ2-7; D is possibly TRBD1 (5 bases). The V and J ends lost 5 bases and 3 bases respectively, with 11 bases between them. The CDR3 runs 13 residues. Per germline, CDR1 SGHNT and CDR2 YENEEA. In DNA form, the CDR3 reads TGTGCCAGCAGCCCTCAGGGTGGCTACGAGCAGTACTTC. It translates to CASSPQGGYEQYF.

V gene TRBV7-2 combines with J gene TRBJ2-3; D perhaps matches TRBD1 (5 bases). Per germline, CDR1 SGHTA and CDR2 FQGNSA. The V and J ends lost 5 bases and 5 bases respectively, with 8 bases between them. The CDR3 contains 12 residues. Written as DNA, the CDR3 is TGTGCCAGCAGCCCAGGGTTAGATACGCAGTATTTT. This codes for CASSPGLDTQYF.

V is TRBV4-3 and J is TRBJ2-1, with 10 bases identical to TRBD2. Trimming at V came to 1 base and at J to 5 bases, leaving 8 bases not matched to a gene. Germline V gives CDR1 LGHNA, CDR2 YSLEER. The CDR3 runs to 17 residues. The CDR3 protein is CASSQAPTSGIDNEQFF. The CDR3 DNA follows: TGCGCCAGCAGCCAAGCCCCCACTAGCGGGATAGACAATGAGCAGTTCTTC.

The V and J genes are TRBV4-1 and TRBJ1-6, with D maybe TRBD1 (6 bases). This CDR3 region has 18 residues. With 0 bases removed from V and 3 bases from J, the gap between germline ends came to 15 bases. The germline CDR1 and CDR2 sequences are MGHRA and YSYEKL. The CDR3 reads CASSQDQAGVGYNSPLHF. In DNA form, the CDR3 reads TGCGCCAGCAGCCAAGATCAAGCAGGGGTCGGCTATAATTCACCCCTCCACTTT.

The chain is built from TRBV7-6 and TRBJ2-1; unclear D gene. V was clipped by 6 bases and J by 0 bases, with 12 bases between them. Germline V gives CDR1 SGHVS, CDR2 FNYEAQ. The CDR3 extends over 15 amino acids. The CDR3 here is CASSLTVSSYNEQFF. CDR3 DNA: TGTGCCAGCAGTCTCACAGTCAGCTCCTACAATGAGCAGTTCTTC. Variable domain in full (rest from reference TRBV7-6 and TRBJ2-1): GAGVSQSPRYKVTKRGQDVALRCDPISGHVSLYWYRQALGQGPEFLTYFNYEAQQDKSGLPNDRFSAERPEGSISTLTIQRTEQRDSAMYRCASSLTVSSYNEQFFGPGTRLTVL.

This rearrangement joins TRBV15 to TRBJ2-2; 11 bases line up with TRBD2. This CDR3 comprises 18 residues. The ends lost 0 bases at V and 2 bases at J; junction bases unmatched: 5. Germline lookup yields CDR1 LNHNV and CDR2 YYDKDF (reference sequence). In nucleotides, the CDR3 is TGTGCCACCAGCAGAGATATTCTAGCGGGAGGCAACACCGGGGAGCTGTTTTTT. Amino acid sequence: CATSRDILAGGNTGELFF. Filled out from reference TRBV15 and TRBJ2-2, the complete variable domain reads DAMVIQNPRYQVTQFGKPVTLSCSQTLNHNVMYWYQQKSSQAPKLLFHYYDKDFNNEADTPDNFQSRRPNTSFCFLDIRSPGLGDTAMYLCATSRDILAGGNTGELFFGEGSRLTVL.

CDR3 coding DNA: TGTGCCAGCAGAGGGAGCTTGAACACTGAAGCTTTCTTT. This encodes CASRGSLNTEAFF. The rearrangement uses TRBV5-4 and TRBJ1-1; D gene ambiguous. Germline V lookup: CDR1 SGHNT, CDR2 YYREEE (reference sequence). This CDR3 is 13 amino acids long. V lost 5 bases and J lost 0, with 8 bases in between.

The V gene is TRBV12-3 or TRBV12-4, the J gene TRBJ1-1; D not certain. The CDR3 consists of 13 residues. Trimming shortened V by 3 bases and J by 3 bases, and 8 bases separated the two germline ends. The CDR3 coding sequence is TGTGCCAGCAGTTTCGCGAGAGACACTGAAGCTTTCTTT. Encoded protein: CASSFARDTEAFF.

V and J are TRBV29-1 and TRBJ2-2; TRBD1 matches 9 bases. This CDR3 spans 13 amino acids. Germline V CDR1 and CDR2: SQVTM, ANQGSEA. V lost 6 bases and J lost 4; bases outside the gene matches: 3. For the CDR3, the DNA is TGCAGCGTGGACAGGGGATCCACCGGGGAGCTGTTTTTT. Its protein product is CSVDRGSTGELFF.

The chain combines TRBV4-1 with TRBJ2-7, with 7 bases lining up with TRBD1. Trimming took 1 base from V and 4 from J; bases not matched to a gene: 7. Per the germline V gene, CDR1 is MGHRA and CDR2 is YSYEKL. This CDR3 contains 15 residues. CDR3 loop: CASSQGDRVRYEQYF. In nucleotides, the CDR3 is TGCGCCAGCAGCCAAGGTGACAGGGTAAGGTACGAGCAGTACTTC.

The CDR3 reads CASSQDWDGRNTDTQYF. DNA for the CDR3: TGCGCCAGCAGCCAAGATTGGGACGGGAGGAACACAGATACGCAGTATTTT. The genes are TRBV4-3 and TRBJ2-3, with 7 bases matching TRBD2. CDR3 length: 17 residues. Looked up from germline, CDR1 is LGHNA and CDR2 is YSLEER. V trimming: 0 bases; J trimming: 2 bases; junction bases outside the gene matches: 8.

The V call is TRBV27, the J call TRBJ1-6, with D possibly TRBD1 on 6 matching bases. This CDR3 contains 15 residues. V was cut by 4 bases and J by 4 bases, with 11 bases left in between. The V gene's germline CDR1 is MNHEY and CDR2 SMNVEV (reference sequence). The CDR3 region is CASSSGTPYNSPLHF. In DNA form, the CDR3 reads TGTGCCAGCAGTTCTGGGACACCATATAATTCACCCCTCCACTTT.

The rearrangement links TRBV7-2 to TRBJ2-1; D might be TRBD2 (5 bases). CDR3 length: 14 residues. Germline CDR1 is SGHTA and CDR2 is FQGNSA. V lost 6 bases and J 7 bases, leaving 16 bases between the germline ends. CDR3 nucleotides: TGTGCCAGCAGAGAGGGCGGTCGAGGAAATGAGCAGTTCTTC. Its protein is CASREGGRGNEQFF. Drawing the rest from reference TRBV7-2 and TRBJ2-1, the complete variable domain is GAGVSQSPSNKVTEKGKDVELRCDPISGHTALYWYRQSLGQGLEFLIYFQGNSAPDKSGLPSDRFSAERTGGSVSTLTIQRTQQEDSAVYLCASREGGRGNEQFFGPGTRLTVL.

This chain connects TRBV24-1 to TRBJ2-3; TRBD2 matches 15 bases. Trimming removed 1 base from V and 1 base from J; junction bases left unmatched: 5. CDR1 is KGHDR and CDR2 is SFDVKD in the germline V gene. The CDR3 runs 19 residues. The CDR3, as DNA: TGTGCCACCAGTGATTTTGGACTAGCGGGAGGGTCTGGCACAGATACGCAGTATTTT. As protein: CATSDFGLAGGSGTDTQYF.

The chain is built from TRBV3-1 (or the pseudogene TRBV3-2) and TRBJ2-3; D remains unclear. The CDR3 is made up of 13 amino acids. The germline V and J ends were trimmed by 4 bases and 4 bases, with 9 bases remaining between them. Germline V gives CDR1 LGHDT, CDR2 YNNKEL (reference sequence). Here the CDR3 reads CASSPVPPDTQYF. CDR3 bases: TGTGCCAGCAGCCCTGTCCCCCCAGATACGCAGTATTTT.

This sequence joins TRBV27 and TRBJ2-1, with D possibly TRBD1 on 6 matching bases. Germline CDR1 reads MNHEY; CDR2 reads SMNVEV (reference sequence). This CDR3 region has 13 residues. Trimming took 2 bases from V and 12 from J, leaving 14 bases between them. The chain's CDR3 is CASSLVGGEGQFF. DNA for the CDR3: TGTGCCAGCAGTTTAGTAGGGGGTGAAGGGCAGTTCTTC.

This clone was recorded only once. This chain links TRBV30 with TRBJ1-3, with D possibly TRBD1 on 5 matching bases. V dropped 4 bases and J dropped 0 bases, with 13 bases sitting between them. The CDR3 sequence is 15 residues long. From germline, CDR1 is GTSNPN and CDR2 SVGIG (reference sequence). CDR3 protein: CAWIGAVSSGNTIYF. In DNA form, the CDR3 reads TGTGCCTGGATTGGGGCGGTTTCCTCTGGAAACACCATATATTTT.

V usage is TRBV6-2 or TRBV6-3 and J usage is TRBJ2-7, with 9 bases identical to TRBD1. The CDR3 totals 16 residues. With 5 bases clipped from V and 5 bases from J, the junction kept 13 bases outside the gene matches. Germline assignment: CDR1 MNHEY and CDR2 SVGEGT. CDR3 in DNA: TGTGCCAGCAGTAAACCGACTTGGACAGGGGAGAACGAGCAGTACTTC. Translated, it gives CASSKPTWTGENEQYF.

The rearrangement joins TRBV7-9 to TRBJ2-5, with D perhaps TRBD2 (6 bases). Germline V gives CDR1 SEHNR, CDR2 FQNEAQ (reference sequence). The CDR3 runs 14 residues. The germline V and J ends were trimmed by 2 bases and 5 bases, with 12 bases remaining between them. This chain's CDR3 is CASSLLTTRETQYF. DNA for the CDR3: TGTGCCAGCAGCTTACTTACGACTAGGGAGACCCAGTACTTC.

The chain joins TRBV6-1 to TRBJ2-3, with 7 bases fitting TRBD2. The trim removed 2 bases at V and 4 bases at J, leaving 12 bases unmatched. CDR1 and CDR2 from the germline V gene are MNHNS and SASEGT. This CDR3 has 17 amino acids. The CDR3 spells CASSEWGGSRAPDTQYF. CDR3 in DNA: TGTGCCAGCAGTGAATGGGGGGGAAGCAGGGCCCCAGATACGCAGTATTTT.

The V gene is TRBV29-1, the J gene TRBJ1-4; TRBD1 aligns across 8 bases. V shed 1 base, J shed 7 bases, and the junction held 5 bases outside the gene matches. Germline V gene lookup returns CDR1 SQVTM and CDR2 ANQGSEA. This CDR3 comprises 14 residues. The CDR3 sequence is CSVEVQGAREKLFF. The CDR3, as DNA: TGCAGCGTTGAAGTCCAGGGGGCGCGTGAAAAACTGTTTTTT.

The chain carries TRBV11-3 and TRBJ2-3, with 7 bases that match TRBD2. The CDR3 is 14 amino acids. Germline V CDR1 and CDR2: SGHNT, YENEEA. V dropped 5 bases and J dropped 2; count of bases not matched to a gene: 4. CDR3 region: CASSVSGDTDTQYF. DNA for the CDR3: TGTGCCAGCAGCGTCAGCGGGGACACAGATACGCAGTATTTT.

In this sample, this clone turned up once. The CDR3: CASSQNLGGDTQYF. As DNA, the CDR3 is TGTGCCAGCAGCCAAAATTTAGGGGGAGATACGCAGTATTTT. The rearrangement uses TRBV3-1 (or the pseudogene TRBV3-2) and TRBJ2-3; D may be TRBD1 (6 bases). The CDR3 consists of 14 residues. Germline values: CDR1 LGHDT, CDR2 YNNKEL (reference sequence). V was trimmed by 2 bases and J by 5 bases, leaving 11 bases between them.

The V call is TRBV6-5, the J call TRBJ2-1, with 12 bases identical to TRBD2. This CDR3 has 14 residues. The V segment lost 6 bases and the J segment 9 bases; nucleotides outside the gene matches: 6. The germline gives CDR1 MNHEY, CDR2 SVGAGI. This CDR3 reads CASSRLAGDGEQFF. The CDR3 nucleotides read TGTGCCAGCAGCAGACTAGCGGGAGACGGTGAGCAGTTCTTC.